What follows is one T cell receptor (beta chain) and its context. This record comes from a study of blood T cell repertoires in COVID-19. Study context: Sites in the United States, Italy and Spain provided acute and convalescent COVID-19 samples. Nucleic acid was either cDNA or gDNA, and it came from T cells, B-cell-depleted T cells, or PBMCs.

Authors' methods: Reference gene primer amplification in the assay estimated nucleated cell counts. Some clones are missing from TCRdb's copy, which holds only in-frame ones; the method was immunoSEQ multiplex PCR. V and J calls and clone size are given by that table; D and trimming were obtained from the DNA. Counted here are fewer than 200,000 clones, about 80% occurring once; the ten biggest clones make up more than 1.5%. Germline assignment: CDR1 SGHTA and CDR2 FQGNSA. The CDR3 totals 12 residues. V lost 6 bases to trimming and J lost 4 bases, with 10 bases between them. The clonotype comes from a human donor in a cohort sampled during active COVID-19. This chain connects TRBV7-2 to TRBJ2-7, with D uncertain. Sample: peripheral blood. The CDR3, as DNA: TGTGCCAGCAGAGCCGCTATGTACGAGCAGTACTTC. Translating it yields CASRAAMYEQYF.